One and the same sample provided the 5 T cell receptor beta chains below, sequenced in a study of T cells in Graves' hyperthyroidism and ophthalmopathy. The TCR beta CDR3 regions underwent amplification using RNA transcripts as the source. The HTBI set primed first-round TCR CDR3 RT-PCR. Each CDR3 protein is one row after TCRdb ran MiXCR on the multiplex PCR reads. The sample has roughly 500,000 distinct CDR3 sequences; around 42% are singletons. Sequenced: peripheral blood or thyroid tissue (not recorded which). The source is an adult woman with Graves' disease, either hyperthyroidism or ophthalmopathy (not recorded which).

Here the CDR3 DNA reads TGTGCCAGCAGTGAATACGGGAACTATGGCTACACCTTC. Translated, it gives CASSEYGNYGYTF. The V and J genes are TRBV2 and TRBJ1-2; no reliable D call. Germline V CDR1 and CDR2: SNHLY, FYNNEI. This CDR3 contains 13 residues. V was shortened by 2 bases and J by 2 bases, with 6 bases between the two germline ends.

This clonotype was recorded many times. This chain joins TRBV20-1 and TRBJ1-5, with D unresolved. Germline-derived CDR1 and CDR2 are DFQATT and SNEGSKA (reference sequence). The length of the CDR3 is 13 residues. Deletions cut 4 bases from V and 3 bases from J, with 10 bases between. CDR3 bases: TGCAGTGCTACGGACGGATACAATCAGCCCCAGCATTTT. Translating gives CSATDGYNQPQHF.

The CDR3 loop is CASSPTSGFSYEQYF. In nucleotides, the CDR3 is TGTGCCAGCAGCCCAACTAGCGGGTTCTCCTACGAGCAGTACTTC. The chain employs TRBV7-9 and TRBJ2-7; 9 bases fit TRBD2. The CDR3 has 15 amino acids. Germline V gene data show CDR1 as SEHNR and CDR2 as FQNEAQ (reference sequence). After removal of 5 bases from V and 0 bases from J, the junction contained 5 bases not matched to a gene.

This clonotype was seen repeatedly, ten times or more. This chain links TRBV20-1 with TRBJ2-7; 10 bases are a match to TRBD2. Germline CDR1 DFQATT, CDR2 SNEGSKA (reference sequence). With V trimmed by 3 bases and J by 8 bases, 10 bases remained unmatched. CDR3 length: 14 amino acids. The CDR3: CSARNLAGVFQQYF. In DNA form, the CDR3 reads TGCAGTGCTAGGAATCTAGCGGGAGTCTTTCAGCAGTACTTC.

This clonotype came up once. The genes are TRBV5-1 and TRBJ1-1; D call uncertain. Germline CDR1 and CDR2: SGHRS and YFSETQ. The CDR3 is 14 residues long. Deletions cut 5 bases from V and 4 bases from J, with 15 bases between. CDR3 region: CASRPVQRSTEAFF. CDR3 DNA: TGCGCCAGCAGGCCTGTACAGAGGAGCACTGAAGCTTTCTTT.